This TCR beta chain emerged from a study of blood T cell repertoires in COVID-19 (dated by TCRdb to 2020 to 2022). Describing the broader study: Collaborator samples came from the United States, Italy and Spain and covered acute and convalescent phases of COVID-19. The prospective study material was composed of cDNA or gDNA derived from T cells, B-cell-depleted T cells, or PBMCs. Deeply sampled blood TCRbeta repertoires from subjects exposed to, actively infected with, or recovered from COVID-19 were included in the dataset. The repertoires were released in a freely available public database intended as a resource for research on the immune response to SARS-CoV-2. Samples came from the ongoing ImmuneRACE study (first 160 participants) plus 1,254 subjects from 6 global collaborators. A de-identified subject ID, COVID-19 status, age in years and sex were almost always included in the sample metadata. Where HLA class I and class II types were available, the types were taken from metadata supplied by the sample provider, not from assay-based typing. The paper as a whole reports these results and caveats: How much clinical and demographic metadata was included differed by source and by participant, and the metadata was provided uncurated.

The immunoSEQ Assay, a bias-controlled multiplex PCR, was used to amplify TCRbeta CDR3 regions from genomic DNA. Per the source publication's procedure: The number of nucleated cells in each sample was estimated by amplification of reference gene primers within the assay. To quantify the absolute abundance of each unique TCRbeta CDR3 rearrangement, sequence reads were collapsed and filtered. For each sample, productive Simpson clonality was calculated by taking the square root of Simpson's diversity index across productive rearrangements. The clones in this table, taken by TCRdb from immuneACCESS, are in-frame only. Not every clone is retained; where verified, under half of the shortfall comes from an unresolved V gene, and the cause of the rest is unknown. The V and J calls and clone size were taken over from that table, and D and trimming were inferred from the DNA. The sample contains hundreds of thousands of clones, almost 90% of them found a single time. The ten biggest clones cover around 4.3% of the sample.

Participants in the prospective study were enrolled through a virtual design, were aged roughly 18 to 95 years, and lived in 24 United States geographic areas. In the prospective study, participants were assigned to cohorts based on the clinical history participants reported in a screening survey and a study questionnaire. Mobile phlebotomists in the prospective study collected whole blood, serum and a nasopharyngeal or oropharyngeal swab from every participant. Prospective study participants could optionally give additional blood draws and questionnaires over an approximately 2-month period. Blood samples from the prospective study were shipped frozen or at room temperature prior to DNA extraction. The junction shows trimming of 0 bases on V and 6 bases on J, and the gene matches do not reach 1 base of it. Based on the germline V gene (reference sequence), the CDR1 and CDR2 sequences are MNHEY and SMNVEV. The CDR3, cysteine through phenylalanine, is 13 amino acids long. Of all the DNA, just the CDR3 is kept, 39 bases in frame from base 1.

With regard to this clone: Its antigen remains undetermined. No base quality values were provided; no much bigger clone lies one nucleotide off.

Sequenced input: PBMCs or T cells enriched from blood (not recorded which). This TCR came from a woman under 30 with acute COVID-19. This chain is built from TRBV27 and TRBJ1-2, and 7 junctional nucleotides match TRBD1. The encoded CDR3 is CASSLSRGDGYTF. The sequenced DNA is TGTGCCAGCAGTTTATCCAGGGGGGATGGCTACACCTTC.